This T cell receptor beta chain was captured by sequencing in a study of a mutant IDH1 vaccine in newly diagnosed glioma. Study as a whole: Held at week 35, visit V12 was the safety follow-up, and visit V13 followed at week 47.

Specified time point: week 35, safety follow-up. With topical imiquimod, each dose of the vaccine consisted of 300 ug of mutant IDH1 20-mer peptide. Profiled with immunoSEQ multiplex PCR; TCRdb holds only in-frame clones, not every one. The table has 43,000 or so clones, approximately 92% seen once; the top ten hold about 2.1%. Worth noting for this clone: Its antigen is still unknown.

Sequencing used PBMCs, obtained from a glioma patient whose treatment included an IDH1 peptide vaccine. The receptor comes from a man in his fifties or sixties with glioma.

The DNA of the CDR3 is TGTGCCAGCAGTGAAGCTCGGACAGGGTATTCACCCCTCCACTTT. Translated, it gives CASSEARTGYSPLHF. The rearrangement uses TRBV6-1 and TRBJ1-6, with 8 bases lining up with TRBD1. Germline CDR1 and CDR2: MNHNS and SASEGT. Trimming at V came to 0 bases and at J to 8 bases, leaving 3 bases not matched to a gene. This CDR3 has 15 residues.